This T cell receptor (beta chain) was captured by sequencing in a study of graft-versus-host responses after intestinal transplantation. General study results and limits: Some GvH clones appeared in ileal mucosa or blood before recipient bone marrow.

Measured with immunoSEQ multiplex PCR; TCRdb has only the in-frame clones, and not every one. The table has some 8,700 clones, 93% seen once. Concerning this clone: Its antigen is unidentified.

Here the sequenced sample was PBMCs, taken 11 days after intestinal transplantation. This receptor was identified in a human patient who received an intestinal transplant, so some T cells may come from the graft donor.

As DNA, the CDR3 is TGTGCCAGCAGTCGCCGGGACAGGCGACCCGAAGAGACCCAGTACTTC. It codes for CASSRRDRRPEETQYF. This chain links TRBV6-6 with TRBJ2-5; 8 nucleotides match TRBD1. V lost 5 bases and J lost 3; bases outside the gene matches: 11. Germline V CDR1 and CDR2: MNHNY, SVGAGI (reference sequence). This CDR3 has 16 residues.